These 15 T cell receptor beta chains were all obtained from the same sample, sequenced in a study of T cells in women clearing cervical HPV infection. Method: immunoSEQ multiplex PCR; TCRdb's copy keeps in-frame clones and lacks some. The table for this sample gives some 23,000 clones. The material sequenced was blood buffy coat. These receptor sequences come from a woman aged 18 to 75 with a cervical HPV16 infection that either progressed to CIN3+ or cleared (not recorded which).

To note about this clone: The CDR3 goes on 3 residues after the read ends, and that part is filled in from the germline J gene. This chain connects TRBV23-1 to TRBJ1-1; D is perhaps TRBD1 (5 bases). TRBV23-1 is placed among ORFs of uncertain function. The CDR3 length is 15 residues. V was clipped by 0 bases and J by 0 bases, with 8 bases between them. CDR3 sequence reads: CASSQSRTMNTEAFF. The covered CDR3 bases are TGCGCCAGCAGTCAATCTAGGACAATGAACACTGAA.

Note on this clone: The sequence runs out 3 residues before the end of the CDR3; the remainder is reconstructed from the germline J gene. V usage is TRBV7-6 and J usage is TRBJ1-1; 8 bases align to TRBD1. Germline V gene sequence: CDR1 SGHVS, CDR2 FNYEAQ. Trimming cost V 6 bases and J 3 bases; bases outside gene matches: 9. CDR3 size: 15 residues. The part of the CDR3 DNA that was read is TGTGCCAGCAGTACCGCACCAGGGGGCTACACTGAA. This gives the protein CASSTAPGGYTE. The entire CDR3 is CASSTAPGGYTEAFF.

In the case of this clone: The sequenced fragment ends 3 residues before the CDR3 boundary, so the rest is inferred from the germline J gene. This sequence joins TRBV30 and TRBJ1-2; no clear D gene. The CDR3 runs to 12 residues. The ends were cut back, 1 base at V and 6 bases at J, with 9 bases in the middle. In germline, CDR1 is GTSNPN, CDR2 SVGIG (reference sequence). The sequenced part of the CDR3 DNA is TGTGCCTGGAGTGAAGGACTGGATGGC. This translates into CAWSEGLDG. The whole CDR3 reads CAWSEGLDGYTF.

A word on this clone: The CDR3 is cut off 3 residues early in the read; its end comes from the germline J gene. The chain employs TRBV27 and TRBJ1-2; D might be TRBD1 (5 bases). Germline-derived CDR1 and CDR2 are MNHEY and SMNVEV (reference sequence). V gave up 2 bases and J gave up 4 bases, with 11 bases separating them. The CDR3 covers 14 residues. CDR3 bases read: TGTGCCAGCAGTTTAAATCGACAGTCCTATGGC. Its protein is CASSLNRQSYG. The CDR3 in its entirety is CASSLNRQSYGYTF.

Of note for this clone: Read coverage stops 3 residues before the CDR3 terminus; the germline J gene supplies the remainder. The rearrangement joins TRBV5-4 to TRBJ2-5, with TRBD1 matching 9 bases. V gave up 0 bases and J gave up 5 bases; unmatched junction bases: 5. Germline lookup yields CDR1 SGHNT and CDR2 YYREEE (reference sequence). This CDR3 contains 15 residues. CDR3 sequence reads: CASSLGGQGLETQYF. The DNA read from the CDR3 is TGTGCCAGCAGCTTGGGTGGACAGGGGTTGGAGACC.

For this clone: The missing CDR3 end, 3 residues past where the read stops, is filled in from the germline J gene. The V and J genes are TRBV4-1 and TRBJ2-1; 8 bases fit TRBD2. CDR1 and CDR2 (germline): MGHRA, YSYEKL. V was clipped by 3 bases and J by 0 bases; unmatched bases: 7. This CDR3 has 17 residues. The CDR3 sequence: CASSQDEGLDSYNEQFF. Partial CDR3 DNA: TGCGCCAGCAGCCAGGATGAGGGACTAGACTCCTACAATGAG.

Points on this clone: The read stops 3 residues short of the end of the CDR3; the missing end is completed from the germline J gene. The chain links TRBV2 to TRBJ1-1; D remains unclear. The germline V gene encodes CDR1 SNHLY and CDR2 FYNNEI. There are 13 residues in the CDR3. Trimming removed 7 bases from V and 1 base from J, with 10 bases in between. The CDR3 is CASKRGGNTEAFF. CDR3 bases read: TGTGCCAGCAAACGGGGTGGGAACACTGAA.

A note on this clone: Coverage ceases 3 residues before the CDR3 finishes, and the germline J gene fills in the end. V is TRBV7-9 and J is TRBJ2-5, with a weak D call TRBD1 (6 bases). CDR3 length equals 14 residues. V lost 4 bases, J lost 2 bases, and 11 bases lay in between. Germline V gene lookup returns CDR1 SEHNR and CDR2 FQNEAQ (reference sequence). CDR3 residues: CASSSTTGQETQYF. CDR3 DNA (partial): TGTGCCAGCAGCTCCACGACAGGTCAAGAGACC.

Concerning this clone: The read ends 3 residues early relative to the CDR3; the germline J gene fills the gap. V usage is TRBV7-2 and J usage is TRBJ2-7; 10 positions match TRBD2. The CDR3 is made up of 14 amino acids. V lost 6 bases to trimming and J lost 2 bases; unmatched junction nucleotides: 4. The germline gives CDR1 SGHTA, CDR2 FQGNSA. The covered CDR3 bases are TGTGCCAGCAGTAGGACTAGCGGAACCTACGAG. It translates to CASSRTSGTYE. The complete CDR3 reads CASSRTSGTYEQYF.

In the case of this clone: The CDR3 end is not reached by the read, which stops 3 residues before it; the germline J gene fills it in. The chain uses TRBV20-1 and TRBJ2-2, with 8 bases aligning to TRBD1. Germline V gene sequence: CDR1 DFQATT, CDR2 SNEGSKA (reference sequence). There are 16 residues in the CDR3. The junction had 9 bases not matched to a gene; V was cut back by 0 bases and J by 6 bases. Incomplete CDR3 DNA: TGCAGTGCTAGAGATGTCGGACAGGGACGTGCCGGGGAG. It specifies CSARDVGQGRAGE. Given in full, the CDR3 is CSARDVGQGRAGELFF.

Incomplete CDR3 DNA: TGCGCCAGCATCAATCCTCGACAGGGGGAGGACACCGGGGAG. This sequence encodes CASINPRQGEDTGE. The whole CDR3 sequence reads CASINPRQGEDTGELFF. This chain uses TRBV5-1 with TRBJ2-2; 9 bases fit TRBD1. The read ends 3 residues shy of where the CDR3 ends; the end is completed using the germline J gene. This CDR3 contains 17 residues. The junction had 12 bases not matched to a gene; V was cut back by 6 bases and J by 3 bases. Germline-derived CDR1 and CDR2 are SGHRS and YFSETQ.

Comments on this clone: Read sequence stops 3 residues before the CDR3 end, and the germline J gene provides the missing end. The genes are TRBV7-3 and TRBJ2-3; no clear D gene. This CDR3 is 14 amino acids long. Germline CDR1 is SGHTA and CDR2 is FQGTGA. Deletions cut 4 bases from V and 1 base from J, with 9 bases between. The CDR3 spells CASSSNSGTDTQYF. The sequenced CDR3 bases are TGTGCCAGCAGCTCGAATAGTGGCACAGATACG.

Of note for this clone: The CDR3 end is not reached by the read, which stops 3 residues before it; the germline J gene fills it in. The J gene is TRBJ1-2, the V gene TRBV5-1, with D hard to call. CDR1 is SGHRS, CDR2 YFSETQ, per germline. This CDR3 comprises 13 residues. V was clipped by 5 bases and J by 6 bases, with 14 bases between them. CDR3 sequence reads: CASRERVEDGYTF. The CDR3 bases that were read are TGCGCCAGCAGGGAAAGGGTCGAGGATGGC.

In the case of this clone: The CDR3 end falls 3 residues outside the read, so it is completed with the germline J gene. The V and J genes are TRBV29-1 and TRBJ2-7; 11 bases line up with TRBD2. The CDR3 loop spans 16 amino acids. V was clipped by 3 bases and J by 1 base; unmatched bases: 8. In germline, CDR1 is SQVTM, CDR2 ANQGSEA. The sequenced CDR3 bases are TGCAGCGTTGAGCTCCCACTAGCGGGAGTATCCTACGAG. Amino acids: CSVELPLAGVSYE. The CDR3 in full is CSVELPLAGVSYEQYF.

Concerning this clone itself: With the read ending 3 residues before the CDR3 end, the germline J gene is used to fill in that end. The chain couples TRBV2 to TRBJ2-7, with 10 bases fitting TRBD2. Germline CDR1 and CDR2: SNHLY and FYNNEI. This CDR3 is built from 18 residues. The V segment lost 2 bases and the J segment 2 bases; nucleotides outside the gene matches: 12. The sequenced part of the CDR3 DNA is TGTGCCAGCAGTGAATCTGGCTTTTCCGGACTAGCGGCCTACGAG. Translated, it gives CASSESGFSGLAAYE. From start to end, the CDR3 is CASSESGFSGLAAYEQYF. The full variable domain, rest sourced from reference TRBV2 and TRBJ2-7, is EPEVTQTPSHQVTQMGQEVILRCVPISNHLYFYWYRQILGQKVEFLVSFYNNEISEKSEIFDDQFSVERPDGSNFTLKIRSTKLEDSAMYFCASSESGFSGLAAYEQYFGPGTRLTVT.